The T cell receptor (beta chain) under discussion was sequenced for a study of shared clonotypes between healthy human individuals (TCRdb year 2020). Regarding the study in general: A couple of women and a few men aged 18 to 49 years were included in the cohort. Blood TCR repertoires of roughly five healthy adults were deeply sequenced to estimate repertoire size and the extent of clonotype sharing between individuals. To increase sequencing depth and limit assay-specific biases, different laboratories used diverse techniques to prepare libraries and sequence TCR repertoires. Per donor, leukapheresis produced somewhere between about 0.9 and 10 billion PBMCs.

Using the deep immunoSEQ assay, TCR CDR3 regions were amplified from genomic DNA by multiplex PCR. Extracted genomic DNA from each cell subset was spread evenly across all wells of several immunoSEQ 96-well plates, with each plate serving as a replicate. For unsorted PBMC, 300 to 350 ng genomic DNA, equal to about 29,000 T cell genomes, was loaded into each replicate PCR. Ten immunoSEQ deep assay plates were used to sequence unsorted PBMC genomic DNA. Purified libraries were measured with a Qubit 3.0 fluorometer, size-checked on a Bioanalyzer 2100, and measured again with the KAPA Library Quantification kit. Every immunoSEQ 96-well plate was sequenced on a dedicated single-read 150-cycle Illumina NextSeq 550 flow cell. The paper's data handling went like this. Because the immunoSEQ output held only junctional sequences and lacked quality scores, the filtering could not match the filtering applied to full-length reads. Sequences were annotated with PyIR, a Python wrapper for IgBLAST v1.9, and V/J genes and CDR3 were assigned using IMGT germline references. Reads were filtered out if the reads had weak V/J assignments (E-value above 1e-6), no CDR3, stop codons, out-of-frame junctions, or ambiguous translated residues. V3J clonotypes were defined by identical inferred V gene, J gene, and CDR3 amino acid sequence. Percentage overlap between repertoires was computed as shared unique clonotypes divided by the size of the smaller repertoire. Richness of each repertoire was evaluated using RTK rarefaction, the Chao1 estimator, and Recon v2.1 estimates of unobserved clonotypes. TCRdb holds this immuneACCESS table with in-frame rearrangements only. Some clones are missing; in checked studies, unresolved V genes explain under half, and the rest has no known cause. That table is the source of V, J and clone size, and D and trimming were worked out from the DNA. This sample has about 480,000 clones in its table, and over 60% of those were observed once. The top ten hold around 13% of the sample.

In regard to this clone: Its recognized antigen is unknown. Base qualities are missing; no much larger clone stands one base away.

What the authors observed across the whole study: The genetic and exposure-history diversity represented was limited by the small number of donors. Only blood was sampled, and tissue TCR repertoires likely differ from those in blood. Pairwise subsampling led to the expectation that sequencing depth would affect the degree of clonotype sharing among donors.

Donors were healthy HIV-negative adults with no recently reported acute infections or vaccinations. Every donor was a Caucasian adult living in Nashville, Tennessee, USA. For unsorted samples, 90 million or so PBMCs were counted and genomic DNA was extracted with the QIAamp DNA Blood Mini kit. Blood was obtained by leukapheresis, after which PBMCs were separated by Ficoll-Histopaque density gradient centrifugation and cryopreserved in liquid nitrogen vapor phase. Sequenced material: PBMCs. This receptor was taken from a woman aged 40 to 50 in good health. Some clones in this sample may be carry-over from other donors' samples.

Here the CDR3 is given as CASSELRRHNEQFF. In nucleotides, the sequence is TGCGCCAGCAGTGAGCTGAGGAGGCACAATGAGCAGTTCTTC. The rearrangement joined TRBV10-2 to TRBJ2-1; the D region possibly corresponds to TRBD2 (5 bases align). The CDR1 and CDR2 encoded by the germline V gene are WSHSY and SAAADI. Reading from cysteine to phenylalanine, the CDR3 counts 14 amino acids. The CDR3 DNA has 42 bases and is translated from base 1. V loses 2 bases of germline sequence and J loses 5 bases, and the interval between the two ends is 10 bases.